This TCR beta chain was observed in a study of cytomegalovirus exposure and HLA in healthy donors. Losses at the gene ends were 2 bases for V and 8 bases for J; bases not matched to a gene: 6. CDR1 is SEHNR and CDR2 is FQNEAQ in the germline V gene (reference sequence). The CDR3 is made up of 15 amino acids. Produced via immunoSEQ multiplex PCR; TCRdb's table is partial and in-frame only. The data show 250,000 or so clones, with around 89% seen just once and 0.37% held by the top ten. The material sequenced was PBMCs. This rearrangement joins TRBV7-9 to TRBJ1-4, with TRBD1 identical over 9 bases. This receptor was obtained from a young woman in good health and CMV-seronegative. The CDR3 reads CASSLTTGGAEKLFF. DNA for the CDR3: TGTGCCAGCAGCTTAACAACAGGGGGCGCGGAAAAACTGTTTTTT.